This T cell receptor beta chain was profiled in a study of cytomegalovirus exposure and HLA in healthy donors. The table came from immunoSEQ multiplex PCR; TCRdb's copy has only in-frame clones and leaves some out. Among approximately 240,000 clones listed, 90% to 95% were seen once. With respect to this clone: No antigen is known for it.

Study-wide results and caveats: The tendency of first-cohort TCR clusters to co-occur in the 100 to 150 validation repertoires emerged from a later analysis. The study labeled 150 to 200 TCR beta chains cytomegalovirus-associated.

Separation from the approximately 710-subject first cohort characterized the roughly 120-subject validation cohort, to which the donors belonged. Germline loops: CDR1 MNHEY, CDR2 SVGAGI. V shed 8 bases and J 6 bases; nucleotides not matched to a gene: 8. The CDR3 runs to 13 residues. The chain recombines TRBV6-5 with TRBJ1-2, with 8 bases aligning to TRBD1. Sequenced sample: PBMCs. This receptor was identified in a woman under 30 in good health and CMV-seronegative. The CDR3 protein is CASQLDRGDGYTF. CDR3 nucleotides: TGTGCCAGCCAGCTTGACAGGGGAGATGGCTACACCTTC.